The rows below give T cell receptor beta chains drawn from one sample of a study of cytomegalovirus exposure and HLA in healthy donors. Assay used: immunoSEQ multiplex PCR; TCRdb lists only in-frame clones, some missing. The sample includes about 98,000 clones, 65% to 80% seen only once; the top ten take 6.5% to 8.5%. Sequencing was done on a sample of PBMCs. All receptors derive from a human donor in good health. The CDR3 runs from the conserved cysteine through the conserved F or W. The order of the fields is clone size, V gene, D gene, J gene, CDR3 DNA, CDR3 protein. D genes are given only for firm matches. Size values are once, few and many counts, or a class for expanded clones, and some rows have none.

-,TRBV7-2,-,TRBJ1-1,TGTGCCAGCAGCCTGCCCCGGACTATCACTGAAGCTTTCTTT,CASSLPRTITEAFF
-,TRBV27,TRBD2,TRBJ2-1,TGTGCCAGCAGTTTACGGCATTCCGGGAGGCCCGATGAGCAGTTCTTC,CASSLRHSGRPDEQFF
-,TRBV7-2,-,TRBJ2-3,TGTGCCAGCAGCTTAGTTGGGGGCGCAGATACGCAGTATTTT,CASSLVGGADTQYF
-,TRBV5-8,-,TRBJ2-7,TGTGCCAGCAGCTTAGGGGGGGGAAACCGCTACGAGCAGTACTTC,CASSLGGGNRYEQYF
-,TRBV10-2,TRBD1,TRBJ1-1,TGCGCCAGCAGTGAGTCGAGGACAGGGGGCTTAGGACCTGAAGCTTTCTTT,CASSESRTGGLGPEAFF
-,TRBV4-3,-,TRBJ1-2,TGCGCCAGCAGCCAAGAGGGGGGAGCTAACTATGGCTACACCTTC,CASSQEGGANYGYTF
-,TRBV19,TRBD1,TRBJ1-2,TGTGCCAGTAGTATAGGCGGGACAGGGGCGCATGGCTACACCTTC,CASSIGGTGAHGYTF
-,TRBV2,TRBD1,TRBJ2-7,TGTGCCATCCGGACAGGAACCTACGAGCAGTACTTC,CAIRTGTYEQYF
-,TRBV9,TRBD1,TRBJ2-1,TGTGCCAGCAGCGTAGGGGGGACAGTGAACAATGAGCAGTTCTTC,CASSVGGTVNNEQFF
-,TRBV5-1,TRBD1,TRBJ2-1,TGCGCCAGCAGAGACAGGGGTCGATACAATGAGCAGTTCTTC,CASRDRGRYNEQFF
-,TRBV4-2,-,TRBJ2-2,TGTGCCAGCAGCCAACAGGGGAACGGGGAGCTGTTTTTT,CASSQQGNGELFF
-,TRBV27,-,TRBJ1-2,TGTGCCAGCATGGACATCTCCAACTATGGCTACACCTTC,CASMDISNYGYTF
few,TRBV6-5,TRBD1,TRBJ1-1,TGTGCTTGCAGGGGGATTTACACTGAAGCTTTCTTT,CACRGIYTEAFF